Detailed here is one T cell receptor beta chain. Its antigen has not been determined. Within one base of it there is no much larger clone, and no base qualities were kept. The sample comes from a study of vaccination and CD4 T cells after COVID-19 (dated by TCRdb to 2022 to 2024). General notes on the study: Convalescent patients had a positive SARS-CoV-2 result on nasal swab PCR, and of these patients, under ten had mild disease and one had severe disease. In approximately eleven COVID-19 convalescent patients and a few infection-naive healthy vaccine recipients, the spike-specific CD4+ TCR repertoire before mRNA vaccination was compared with the repertoire after mRNA vaccination. Post-COVID blood samples from convalescent patients were collected a median of roughly 100 days after diagnosis, with a range of roughly 35 to 170 days. Culture stimuli were overlapping spike peptide pools from SARS-CoV-2 and from the common cold coronaviruses HCoV-NL63, HCoV-OC43 and HCoV-229E. Six males and four females were included in the convalescent cohort, with two Hispanic individuals, seven Caucasians, two Asians and one multiracial person represented. Post-vaccine blood samples were obtained a median of roughly 75 days after the second vaccine dose, with a range of roughly 13 to 250 days. Participants received two doses of either the Pfizer-BioNTech BNT162b2 vaccine (n=8) or the Moderna mRNA-1273 vaccine (n=2). As controls, cultures received a CEFX viral epitope pool (the positive control), an HIV-1 Nef peptide pool (the negative control), or no peptide at all. Paper-wide results and their limitations: The median count of SARS-CoV-2-reactive clonotypes went up from 20 to 25 after infection to a few dozen after vaccination, although the change was not significant. Relatively few convalescent patients were included in the study, and early timepoints after natural infection were not analyzed. In convalescent patients, a median around 90% of post-vaccine SARS-CoV-2-reactive clones were detected only after vaccination, suggesting vaccine-specific priming. Nearly all vaccine-specific clones in convalescent patients (304 of 307) were mono-reactive for SARS-CoV-2 spike rather than cross-reactive with common cold coronaviruses.

V is clipped by 2 bases and J by 1 base, and the sequence between their germline boundaries is 11 bases long. The CDR3 has 14 amino acids, counting the end cysteine and phenylalanine. The DNA shown is the 42-base CDR3, in frame from base 1. The germline V gene (reference sequence) sets CDR1 to DFQATT and CDR2 to SNEGSKA. The treatment or condition tag for this specimen amounts to: approximately 9-day PBMC culture with coronavirus spike peptide pools or control peptides (ViraFEST assay). To expand antigen-specific T cells with peptide pools and then pick out the expanded clonotypes through TCR sequencing, the study relied on the ViraFEST assay. The convalescent patients' positive SARS-CoV-2 PCR tests fell between March and December 2020, which was before the Alpha, Beta and Delta variants emerged in the United States. PBMCs were cultured at under 2.5 million per well in IMDM supplemented with 5% human AB serum and 10 IU/ml IL-2, with about 10 ug/ml peptide pools added. Half of the culture medium was replaced with fresh IL-2-containing medium on days 3 and 7. After approximately 11 days of culture, CD4+ T cells were isolated by negative selection with the EasySep CD4+ T cell isolation kit. PBMCs were separated from whole blood using Ficoll-Paque Plus gradient centrifugation and then either used fresh or cryopreserved at -140C. In general, triplicate wells were set up for every culture condition.

The library was produced with PCR. At the Johns Hopkins FTIC core, DNA from the cultured CD4+ T cells underwent TCR sequencing with the Oncomine TCR Beta short-read assay. The QIAamp micro DNA kit was used to extract genomic DNA from the cultured CD4+ T cells. Oncomine TCR Beta libraries made from cultured CD4+ T cells were pooled using unique dual indexes and sequenced on an Illumina iSeq 100. The authors' pipeline ran thus. Non-productive sequences were filtered out, and CDR3s that did not start with C, did not end with F or W, or were shorter than 7 amino acids were discarded. Antigen-specific clonotypes were identified using the MANAFEST web application through comparison of peptide-stimulated wells with reference and other culture wells. To be called positive, a clone needed an FDR below 0.05, an odds ratio above 5, and a productive frequency above 0.1% in at least two of three replicate wells. Cross-reactive clonotypes were defined as significantly expanded in both SARS-CoV-2 spike wells and at least one common cold coronavirus spike condition. Levenshtein distances (stringdist) and unrooted phylogenetic trees (ape) in R version 3.6.1 were used to assess CDR3 homology. The public reads were reprocessed in TCRdb via fastp at Q25 and MiXCR, keeping in-frame beta chains. CDR3 protein duplicates are merged, each entry listing the most common genes and DNA. None of the V and J calls come from the authors' own analysis; TCRdb made them. The sample table shows 15,000 or so distinct CDR3 sequences, and approximately 51% are seen once. The ten largest clones represent 25% to 30% of the sample.

The sequencing used cultured CD4+ T cells from blood, collected after SARS-CoV-2 vaccination. The chain is assembled from TRBV20-1 and TRBJ1-2; the D gene cannot be resolved reliably. This sequence originates from a human donor with COVID-19. DNA sequence: TGCAGTGCTAGAATTGCAGGTGTTAACTATGGCTACACCTTC. It encodes CSARIAGVNYGYTF.